The next 18 T cell receptor beta chains were all read from a single sample in a study of PD-L1 blockade in urothelial cancer. Time point in this sample: peripheral blood 6 weeks after treatment start. Assay: immunoSEQ multiplex PCR; the TCRdb copy retains only in-frame clones and omits some. Here the sample spans roughly 28,000 clones, roughly 84% being singletons. Specimen: PBMCs, collected around atezolizumab (anti-PD-L1) treatment. These TCRs come from a man in his 70s with urothelial cancer.

The rearrangement joins TRBV6-5 to TRBJ1-1, with 7 bases fitting TRBD1. The V gene's germline CDR1 is MNHEY and CDR2 SVGAGI. Trimming took 6 bases from V and 1 from J; bases not matched to a gene: 2. The CDR3 length is 13 residues. CDR3 sequence reads: CASRRTGNTEAFF. CDR3 DNA sequence: TGTGCCAGCAGGCGGACAGGGAACACTGAAGCTTTCTTT.

The rearrangement joins TRBV28 to TRBJ2-5, with D possibly being TRBD1 (6 bases). The CDR3 length is 16 residues. Germline V CDR1 and CDR2: MDHEN, SYDVKM. V was pared by 4 bases and J by 2 bases, with 17 bases between. The CDR3 loop reads CASSSPRGAPQETQYF. The CDR3 nucleotides are TGTGCCAGCAGTTCCCCCAGGGGCGCCCCACAAGAGACCCAGTACTTC.

This clone has just one count. This rearrangement joins TRBV7-6 to TRBJ1-1; D perhaps matches TRBD1 (6 bases). Germline loops: CDR1 SGHVS, CDR2 FNYEAQ. The CDR3 loop spans 15 amino acids. Trimming removed 0 bases at V and 0 bases at J, with 8 bases between. The CDR3 DNA follows: TGTGCCAGCAGCTTAGCTGGACAGCTGAACACTGAAGCTTTCTTT. Protein product: CASSLAGQLNTEAFF.

The table lists this clone with a count of one. The rearrangement uses TRBV19 and TRBJ2-1, with 12 bases matching TRBD2. Trimming at V came to 5 bases and at J to 7 bases, leaving 9 bases not matched to a gene. Germline V gene sequence: CDR1 LNHDA, CDR2 SQIVND (reference sequence). The CDR3 consists of 16 residues. The CDR3 region is CASSSLAGGRGNEQFF. CDR3 in DNA: TGTGCCAGTAGTTCACTAGCGGGAGGCCGGGGGAATGAGCAGTTCTTC.

The rearrangement joins TRBV11-3 to TRBJ2-4; maybe TRBD1 (5 bases). The length of the CDR3 is 16 residues. Trimming stripped 4 bases from V and 3 bases from J, with 16 bases between. Germline loops: CDR1 SGHNT, CDR2 YENEEA. The CDR3 coding sequence is TGTGCCAGCAGCTCGGGCAGGGAACTCGGCAAAAACATTCAGTACTTC. Protein sequence: CASSSGRELGKNIQYF.

This chain connects TRBV7-2 to TRBJ2-1; D is ambiguous. The length of the CDR3 is 14 residues. The germline gives CDR1 SGHTA, CDR2 FQGNSA. Trimming cost V 4 bases and J 5 bases, with 12 bases left between them. The CDR3 loop reads CASSSRRQDNEQFF. CDR3 coding DNA: TGTGCCAGCAGCTCCCGCCGGCAGGACAATGAGCAGTTCTTC.

The gene calls are TRBV9 and TRBJ2-3, with D perhaps TRBD1 (6 bases). The CDR3 totals 15 residues. The germline V and J ends were trimmed by 3 bases and 4 bases, with 15 bases remaining between them. CDR1 and CDR2 (germline): SGDLS, YYNGEE. In nucleotides, the CDR3 is TGTGCCAGCAGCGCACAGGGATTTACAGCAGATACGCAGTATTTT. Translation: CASSAQGFTADTQYF.

The chain has TRBV4-1 and TRBJ2-7; TRBD1 might be the D (5 bases). From germline, CDR1 is MGHRA and CDR2 YSYEKL. This CDR3 has 13 residues. Trimming stripped 4 bases from V and 3 bases from J, with 10 bases between. CDR3: CASSPRQNYEQYF. DNA of the CDR3: TGCGCCAGCAGCCCTCGACAGAACTACGAGCAGTACTTC.

The chain recombines TRBV7-2 with TRBJ2-1; no definite D call. Trimming stripped 6 bases from V and 0 bases from J, with 12 bases between. CDR1 is SGHTA, CDR2 FQGNSA, per germline. There are 15 residues in the CDR3. The CDR3: CASRRTGSSYNEQFF. For the CDR3, the DNA is TGTGCCAGCAGGCGAACCGGTAGCTCCTACAATGAGCAGTTCTTC.

V and J are TRBV5-6 and TRBJ2-2; TRBD2 matches 12 bases. With V trimmed by 1 base and J by 1 base, 2 bases remained unmatched. The germline CDR1 and CDR2 sequences are SGHDT and YYEEEE. The CDR3 loop spans 17 amino acids. As DNA, the CDR3 is TGTGCCAGCAGCTTGAAGACTAGCGGGGGGAACACCGGGGAGCTGTTTTTT. Translating it yields CASSLKTSGGNTGELFF.

The chain has TRBV13 and TRBJ1-4, with D possibly matching TRBD1 (6 bases). The length of the CDR3 is 16 residues. V was clipped by 3 bases and J by 0 bases, with 11 bases between them. From germline, CDR1 is PRHDT and CDR2 FYEKMQ (reference sequence). CDR3 sequence (DNA): TGTGCCAGCAGCTTTACAGGGAGTGCAACTAATGAAAAACTGTTTTTT. This codes for CASSFTGSATNEKLFF.

The genes are TRBV2 and TRBJ1-2; 8 positions match TRBD1. CDR1 and CDR2 from the germline V gene are SNHLY and FYNNEI. The CDR3 spans 14 residues. V gave up 6 bases and J gave up 4 bases; unmatched junction bases: 7. CDR3 sequence reads: CASRDTGGSYGYTF. The CDR3, as DNA: TGTGCCAGCAGGGATACAGGGGGTTCCTATGGCTACACCTTC.

J is TRBJ2-5 and V is TRBV11-3, with a tentative D call TRBD1 (6 bases). The CDR3 contains 14 residues. Germline V gene sequence: CDR1 SGHNT, CDR2 YENEEA. The V and J ends lost 3 bases and 5 bases respectively, with 13 bases between them. CDR3 sequence (DNA): TGTGCCAGCAGCTTGGACAGTATGGTCGAGACCCAGTACTTC. Protein product: CASSLDSMVETQYF.

The chain carries TRBV4-1 and TRBJ1-1, with 9 bases aligning to TRBD1. J was trimmed by 4 bases and V by 3 bases; bases with no gene match: 9. The V gene's germline CDR1 is MGHRA and CDR2 YSYEKL. CDR3 length: 16 amino acids. DNA for the CDR3: TGCGCCAGCAGCCAGAAACAGGGGGCGGGGAGCACTGAAGCTTTCTTT. Protein: CASSQKQGAGSTEAFF.

The chain joins TRBV7-2 to TRBJ1-1, with D perhaps TRBD1 (5 bases). Germline V lookup: CDR1 SGHTA, CDR2 FQGNSA. The length of the CDR3 is 12 residues. V gave up 3 bases and J gave up 5 bases, with 7 bases separating them. The CDR3 DNA reads TGTGCCAGCAGCTTCAGGGAAACTGAAGCTTTCTTT. Its translation: CASSFRETEAFF.

The V call is TRBV9, the J call TRBJ1-2; D might be TRBD1 (5 bases). V lost 0 bases to trimming and J lost 12 bases, with 18 bases between them. CDR1 is SGDLS, CDR2 YYNGEE, per germline. The CDR3 is made up of 14 amino acids. This CDR3 is CASSVGTEQAVHTF. The DNA of the CDR3 is TGTGCCAGCAGCGTAGGAACGGAACAGGCAGTCCACACCTTC.

The CDR3 region has the DNA TGTGCCAGTAGTATTTACCGGGACAGGGGGAACAATGAGCAGTTCTTC. Protein sequence: CASSIYRDRGNNEQFF. The V call is TRBV19, the J call TRBJ2-1, with 11 bases lining up with TRBD1. CDR3 length: 16 residues. V lost 3 bases and J lost 5; bases outside the gene matches: 6. The germline V gene encodes CDR1 LNHDA and CDR2 SQIVND (reference sequence).

The CDR3 here is CASSPQGNAEQYF. CDR3 DNA: TGTGCCAGCAGTCCTCAGGGGAATGCCGAGCAGTACTTC. The chain employs TRBV27 and TRBJ2-7; a weak D match, TRBD1 (6 bases). Trimming stripped 5 bases from V and 6 bases from J, with 14 bases between. Looked up from germline, CDR1 is MNHEY and CDR2 is SMNVEV (reference sequence). The CDR3 spans 13 residues.